One and the same sample provided the 16 T cell receptor beta chains below, sequenced in a study of shared clonotypes between healthy human individuals. The table came from immunoSEQ multiplex PCR; TCRdb's copy has only in-frame clones and leaves some out. The sample records some 490,000 clones, 70% to 80% being singletons. The specimen sequenced was PBMCs. The receptors were gathered from a woman aged 40 to 49 in good health. Some clones in this sample may be carry-over from other donors' samples.

The chain couples TRBV5-8 to TRBJ2-1, with 8 nucleotides matching TRBD1. This CDR3 has 13 residues. The ends lost 7 bases at V and 5 bases at J; junction bases unmatched: 5. CDR1 and CDR2 from the germline V gene are SGHTS and YDEGEE. In DNA form, the CDR3 reads TGTGCCAGCGGGGACAGGACCAACAATGAGCAGTTCTTC. It yields the protein CASGDRTNNEQFF.

V and J are TRBV7-2 and TRBJ2-7; D might be TRBD1 or TRBD2, each matching 5 bases. V shed 4 bases and J shed 0 bases, with 10 bases lying between them. CDR3 length equals 14 residues. Germline V lookup: CDR1 SGHTA, CDR2 FQGNSA. The CDR3 region is CASSSGRNSYEQYF. The CDR3 DNA follows: TGTGCCAGCAGCTCGGGACGGAACTCCTACGAGCAGTACTTC.

This chain connects TRBV19 to TRBJ2-1, with D possibly being TRBD2 (5 bases). V was pared by 8 bases and J by 6 bases, with 17 bases between. CDR1 is LNHDA, CDR2 SQIVND, per germline (reference sequence). This CDR3 has 14 residues. CDR3 residues: CASSLSGYTNEQFF. The CDR3 DNA reads as TGTGCCAGTTCACTAAGCGGTTATACCAATGAGCAGTTCTTC.

The table lists this clone with a count of one. The chain uses TRBV6-4 and TRBJ2-1; 12 bases are shared with TRBD2. Germline CDR1 MRHNA, CDR2 SNTAGT. V gave up 6 bases and J gave up 6 bases; unmatched junction bases: 9. This CDR3 is built from 16 residues. The CDR3 DNA follows: TGTGCCAGCAGCATCCTGACTAGCGGGAGCCGCAATGAGCAGTTCTTC. Translated: CASSILTSGSRNEQFF.

The chain couples TRBV5-4 to TRBJ2-7, with a possible D match to TRBD1 (5 bases). V was clipped by 5 bases and J by 6 bases, with 12 bases between them. The CDR3 runs 12 residues. The germline V gene encodes CDR1 SGHNT and CDR2 YYREEE (reference sequence). In DNA form, the CDR3 reads TGTGCCAGCAGTTACAGGTCCCGCGAGCAGTACTTC. It specifies CASSYRSREQYF.

The V gene is TRBV28, the J gene TRBJ2-7; no definite D call. The V gene lost 1 base and the J gene lost 4 bases, with 5 bases spanning the gap. The CDR3 runs 12 residues. Germline values: CDR1 MDHEN, CDR2 SYDVKM. Here the CDR3 DNA reads TGTGCCAGCAGTTTATTGGGGTACGAGCAGTACTTC. Translated, it gives CASSLLGYEQYF.

CDR3 protein: CASTRPGMNTGELFF. The CDR3 region has the DNA TGTGCCAGCACCAGACCGGGGATGAACACCGGGGAGCTGTTTTTT. The J gene is TRBJ2-2, the V gene TRBV6-1; the D gene is possibly TRBD2 (5 bases). Germline V gene sequence: CDR1 MNHNS, CDR2 SASEGT. V was pared by 7 bases and J by 1 base, with 13 bases between. There are 15 residues in the CDR3.

This clone was seen a single time. CDR3 nucleotides: TGCGCCAGCAGCCCACAGCCCCCCGGGGACTACGAGCAGTACTTC. Translated: CASSPQPPGDYEQYF. V is TRBV4-1 and J is TRBJ2-7; maybe TRBD2 (5 bases). CDR1 is MGHRA and CDR2 is YSYEKL in the germline V gene. The ends were cut back, 4 bases at V and 3 bases at J, with 16 bases in the middle. CDR3 length: 15 amino acids.

This chain joins TRBV4-2 and TRBJ1-4; the D gene is possibly TRBD1 (5 bases). Germline assignment: CDR1 LGHNA and CDR2 YNFKEQ. V was cut by 5 bases and J by 4 bases, with 14 bases left in between. This CDR3 has 15 residues. CDR3: CASSFQGALNEKLFF. The DNA of the CDR3 is TGTGCCAGCAGCTTTCAGGGCGCCCTTAATGAAAAACTGTTTTTT.

The CDR3 DNA reads as TGCGCCAGCAGCTTGGCGACTAGCGGGAGCAATGAGCAGTTCTTC. It is translated as CASSLATSGSNEQFF. The chain joins TRBV5-1 to TRBJ2-1; TRBD2 aligns across 12 bases. Per the germline V gene, CDR1 is SGHRS and CDR2 is YFSETQ. CDR3 length: 15 amino acids. With V trimmed by 0 bases and J by 6 bases, 1 base remained unmatched.

The J gene is TRBJ1-1, the V gene TRBV16; TRBD1 is a possible D gene (6 bases). Trimming removed 2 bases at V and 0 bases at J, with 13 bases between. This CDR3 spans 16 amino acids. In germline, CDR1 is KGHSY, CDR2 FQNENV. Here the CDR3 DNA reads TGTGCCAGCAGCCAAGAAGTTCAGGGGCTGAACACTGAAGCTTTCTTT. Translating it yields CASSQEVQGLNTEAFF.

The chain is built from TRBV10-3 and TRBJ2-1; D is unresolved. The germline V gene encodes CDR1 ENHRY and CDR2 SYGVKD. CDR3 length: 14 residues. Deletions cut 3 bases from V and 10 bases from J, with 16 bases between. The CDR3 protein is CAISDLGGIGEQFF. As DNA, the CDR3 is TGTGCCATCAGTGATCTGGGTGGGATTGGGGAGCAGTTCTTC.

The V and J genes are TRBV10-3 and TRBJ1-1; 7 nucleotides match TRBD1. CDR3 length equals 12 residues. J lost 6 bases, V lost 3 bases, and 1 base had no gene match. From germline, CDR1 is ENHRY and CDR2 SYGVKD. CDR3 residues: CAISEQGSEAFF. The CDR3 region has the DNA TGTGCCATCAGTGAACAGGGGTCTGAAGCTTTCTTT.

The V and J genes are TRBV5-4 and TRBJ2-1; 8 positions agree with TRBD2. The CDR3 is 15 residues long. Germline V gives CDR1 SGHNT, CDR2 YYREEE (reference sequence). V shed 7 bases, J shed 8 bases, and the junction held 14 bases outside the gene matches. The CDR3 sequence: CASRGTRGVLDEQFF. CDR3 DNA: TGTGCCAGCCGAGGGACTAGAGGGGTTTTGGATGAGCAGTTCTTC. Drawing the rest from reference TRBV5-4 and TRBJ2-1, the complete variable domain is ETGVTQSPTHLIKTRGQQVTLRCSSQSGHNTVSWYQQALGQGPQFIFQYYREEENGRGNFPPRFSGLQFPNYSSELNVNALELDDSALYLCASRGTRGVLDEQFFGPGTRLTVL.

Turning to this clone: A much more abundant neighbour one base away suggests this may be a read error. Other DNA sequences within the sample encode an identical CDR3. The chain links TRBV10-3 to TRBJ2-7; a possible D gene is TRBD1 (5 bases). The V gene lost 7 bases and the J gene lost 3 bases, with 13 bases spanning the gap. This CDR3 comprises 13 residues. The germline CDR1 and CDR2 sequences are ENHRY and SYGVKD. The CDR3 DNA reads as TGTGCCATCACGGGCCAGGGTTTCTACGAGCAGTACTTC. Its translation: CAITGQGFYEQYF.

The chain carries TRBV7-9 and TRBJ1-4; D is possibly TRBD1 (5 bases). This CDR3 has 16 residues. Germline V gene data show CDR1 as SEHNR and CDR2 as FQNEAQ (reference sequence). V was shortened by 5 bases and J by 3 bases, with 16 bases between the two germline ends. The CDR3: CASSASSGGSNEKLFF. CDR3 bases: TGTGCCAGCAGCGCAAGTTCCGGGGGTTCTAATGAAAAACTGTTTTTT.